This TCR beta chain stems from a study of control samples from healthy donors and cancer patients. Clones were sequenced by immunoSEQ multiplex PCR, and TCRdb holds only the in-frame ones, with some missing. This sample has about 40,000 clones, with about 94% found just once. In germline, CDR1 is MNHEY, CDR2 SVGAGI. This CDR3 is built from 12 residues. Trimming left V 5 bases short and J 13 bases short, with 12 bases between. This chain uses TRBV6-5 with TRBJ1-6; D is uncertain. The source is a woman aged 45 to 65 in good health. Sequencing was carried out using blood. CDR3 protein: CASSTVRSPLHF. DNA for the CDR3: TGTGCCAGCAGTACAGTCCGTTCGCCCCTCCACTTT.